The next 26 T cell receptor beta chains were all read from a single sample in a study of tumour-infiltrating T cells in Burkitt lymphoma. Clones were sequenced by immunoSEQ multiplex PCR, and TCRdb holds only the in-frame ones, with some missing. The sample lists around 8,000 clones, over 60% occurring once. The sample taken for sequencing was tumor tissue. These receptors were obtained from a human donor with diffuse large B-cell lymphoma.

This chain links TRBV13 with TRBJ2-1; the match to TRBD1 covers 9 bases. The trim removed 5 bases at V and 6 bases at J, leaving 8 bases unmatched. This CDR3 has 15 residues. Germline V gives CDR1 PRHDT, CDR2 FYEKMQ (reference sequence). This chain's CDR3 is CASSPSGTGPNEQFF. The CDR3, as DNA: TGTGCCAGCAGCCCGTCCGGGACAGGGCCCAATGAGCAGTTCTTC.

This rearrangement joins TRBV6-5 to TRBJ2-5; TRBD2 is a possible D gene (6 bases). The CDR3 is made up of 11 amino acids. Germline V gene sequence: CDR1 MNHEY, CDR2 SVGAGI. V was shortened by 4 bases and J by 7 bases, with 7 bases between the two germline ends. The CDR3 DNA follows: TGTGCCAGCAGTTTGGGACTGACCCAGTACTTC. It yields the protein CASSLGLTQYF.

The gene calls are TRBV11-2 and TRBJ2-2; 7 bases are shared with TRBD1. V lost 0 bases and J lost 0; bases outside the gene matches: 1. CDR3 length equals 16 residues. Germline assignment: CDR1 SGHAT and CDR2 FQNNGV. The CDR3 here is CASSLDDRANTGELFF. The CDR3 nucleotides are TGTGCCAGCAGCTTAGATGACAGGGCGAACACCGGGGAGCTGTTTTTT.

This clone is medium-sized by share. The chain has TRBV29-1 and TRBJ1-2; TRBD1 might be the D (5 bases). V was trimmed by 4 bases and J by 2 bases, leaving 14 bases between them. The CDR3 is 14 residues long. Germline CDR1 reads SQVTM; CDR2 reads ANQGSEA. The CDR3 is CSVAPREENYGYTF. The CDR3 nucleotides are TGCAGCGTTGCCCCCAGGGAGGAAAACTATGGCTACACCTTC. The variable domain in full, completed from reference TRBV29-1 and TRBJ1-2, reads SAVISQKPSRDICQRGTSLTIQCQVDSQVTMMFWYRQQPGQSLTLIATANQGSEATYESGFVIDKFPISRPNLTFSTLTVSNMSPEDSSIYLCSVAPREENYGYTFGSGTRLTVV.

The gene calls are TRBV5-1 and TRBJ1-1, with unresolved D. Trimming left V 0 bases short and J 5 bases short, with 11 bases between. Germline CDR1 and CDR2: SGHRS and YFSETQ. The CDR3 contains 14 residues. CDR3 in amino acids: CASSLVPGETEAFF. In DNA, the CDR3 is TGCGCCAGCAGCTTGGTCCCCGGAGAAACTGAAGCTTTCTTT. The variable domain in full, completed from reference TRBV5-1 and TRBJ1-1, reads KAGVTQTPRYLIKTRGQQVTLSCSPISGHRSVSWYQQTPGQGLQFLFEYFSETQRNKGNFPGRFSGRQFSNSRSEMNVSTLELGDSALYLCASSLVPGETEAFFGQGTRLTVV.

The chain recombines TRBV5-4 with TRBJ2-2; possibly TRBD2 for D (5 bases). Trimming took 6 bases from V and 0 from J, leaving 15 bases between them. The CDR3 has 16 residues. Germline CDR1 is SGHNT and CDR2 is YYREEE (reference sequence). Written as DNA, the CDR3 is TGTGCCAGCAACTACGGTACTAGGACGAACACCGGGGAGCTGTTTTTT. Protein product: CASNYGTRTNTGELFF.

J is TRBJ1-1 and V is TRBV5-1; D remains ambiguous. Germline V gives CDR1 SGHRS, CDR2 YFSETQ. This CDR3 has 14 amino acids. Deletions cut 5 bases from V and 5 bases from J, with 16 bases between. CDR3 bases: TGCGCCAGCAGTGGAAGCCCCTCGCGAACTGAAGCTTTCTTT. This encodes CASSGSPSRTEAFF.

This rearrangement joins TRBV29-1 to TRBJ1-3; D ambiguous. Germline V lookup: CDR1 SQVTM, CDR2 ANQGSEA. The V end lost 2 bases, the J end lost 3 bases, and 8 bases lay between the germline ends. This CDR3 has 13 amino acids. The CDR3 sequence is CSVERQDGNTIYF. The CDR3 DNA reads TGCAGCGTTGAACGGCAGGATGGAAACACCATATATTTT.

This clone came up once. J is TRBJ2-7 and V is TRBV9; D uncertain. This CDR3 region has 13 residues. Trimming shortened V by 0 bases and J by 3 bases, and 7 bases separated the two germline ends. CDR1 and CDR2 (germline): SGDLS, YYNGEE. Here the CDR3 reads CASSVADFYEQYF. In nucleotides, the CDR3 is TGTGCCAGCAGCGTAGCAGACTTCTACGAGCAGTACTTC.

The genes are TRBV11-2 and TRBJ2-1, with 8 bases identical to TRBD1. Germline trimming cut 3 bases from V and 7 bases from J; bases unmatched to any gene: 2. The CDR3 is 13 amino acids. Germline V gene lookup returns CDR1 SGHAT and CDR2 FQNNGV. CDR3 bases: TGTGCCAGCAGCTTGAACAGGGGGAATGAGCAGTTCTTC. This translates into CASSLNRGNEQFF. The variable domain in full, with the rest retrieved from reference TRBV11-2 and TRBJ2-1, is EAGVAQSPRYKIIEKRQSVAFWCNPISGHATLYWYQQILGQGPKLLIQFQNNGVVDDSQLPKDRFSAERLKGVDSTLKIQPAKLEDSAVYLCASSLNRGNEQFFGPGTRLTVL.

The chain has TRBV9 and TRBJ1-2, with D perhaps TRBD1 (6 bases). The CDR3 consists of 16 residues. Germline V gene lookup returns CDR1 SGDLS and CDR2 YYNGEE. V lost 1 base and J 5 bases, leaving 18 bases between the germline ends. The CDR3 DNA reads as TGTGCCAGCAGCGTACTGGACCGCAGGGGAGGATATGGCTACACCTTC. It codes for CASSVLDRRGGYGYTF.

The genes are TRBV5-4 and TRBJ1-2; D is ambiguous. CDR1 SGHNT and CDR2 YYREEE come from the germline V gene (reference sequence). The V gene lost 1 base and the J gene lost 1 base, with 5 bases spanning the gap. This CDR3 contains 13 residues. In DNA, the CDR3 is TGTGCCAGCAGCTTGACACTTAACTATGGCTACACCTTC. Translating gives CASSLTLNYGYTF.

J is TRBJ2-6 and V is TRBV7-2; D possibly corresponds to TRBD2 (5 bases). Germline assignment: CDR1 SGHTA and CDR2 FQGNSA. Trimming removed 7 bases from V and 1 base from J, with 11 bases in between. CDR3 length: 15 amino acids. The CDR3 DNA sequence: TGTGCCAGCACGCTCAGGAGGTCTGGGGCCAACGTCCTGACTTTC. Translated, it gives CASTLRRSGANVLTF.

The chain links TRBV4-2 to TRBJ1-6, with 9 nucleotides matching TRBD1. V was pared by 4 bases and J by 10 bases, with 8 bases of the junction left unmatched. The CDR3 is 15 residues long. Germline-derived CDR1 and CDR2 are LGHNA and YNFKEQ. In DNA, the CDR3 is TGTGCCAGCAGCCCCAAGGACAGGGGCCGATCACCCCTCCACTTT. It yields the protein CASSPKDRGRSPLHF.

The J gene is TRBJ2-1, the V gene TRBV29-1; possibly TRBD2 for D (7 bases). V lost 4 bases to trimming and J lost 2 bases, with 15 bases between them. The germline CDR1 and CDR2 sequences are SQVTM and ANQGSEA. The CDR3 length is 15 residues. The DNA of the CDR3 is TGCAGCGTTGGGACAGCGGGGTGGCCCTACAATGAGCAGTTCTTC. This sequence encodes CSVGTAGWPYNEQFF.

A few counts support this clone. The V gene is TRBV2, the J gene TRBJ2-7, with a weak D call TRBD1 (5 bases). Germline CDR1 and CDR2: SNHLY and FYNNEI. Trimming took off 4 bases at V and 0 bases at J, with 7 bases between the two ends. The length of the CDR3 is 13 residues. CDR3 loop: CASSGGPSYEQYF. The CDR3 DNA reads TGTGCCAGCAGTGGGGGCCCCTCCTACGAGCAGTACTTC. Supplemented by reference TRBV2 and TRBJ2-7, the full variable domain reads EPEVTQTPSHQVTQMGQEVILRCVPISNHLYFYWYRQILGQKVEFLVSFYNNEISEKSEIFDDQFSVERPDGSNFTLKIRSTKLEDSAMYFCASSGGPSYEQYFGPGTRLTVT.

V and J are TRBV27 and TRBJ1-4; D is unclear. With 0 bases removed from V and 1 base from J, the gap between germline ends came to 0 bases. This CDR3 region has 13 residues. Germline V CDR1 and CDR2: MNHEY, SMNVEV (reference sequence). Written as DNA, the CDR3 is TGTGCCAGCAGTTTATCAACTAATGAAAAACTGTTTTTT. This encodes CASSLSTNEKLFF.

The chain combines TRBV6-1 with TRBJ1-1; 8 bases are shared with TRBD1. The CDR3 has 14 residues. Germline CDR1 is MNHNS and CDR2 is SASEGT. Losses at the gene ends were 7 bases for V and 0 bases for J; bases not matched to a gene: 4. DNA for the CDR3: TGTGCCAGCACCCCGGGACAGGTGAACACTGAAGCTTTCTTT. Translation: CASTPGQVNTEAFF.

CDR3 protein: CASSNRPATNEKLFF. The CDR3 DNA follows: TGTGCCAGCAGCAACCGGCCGGCAACTAATGAAAAACTGTTTTTT. J is TRBJ1-4 and V is TRBV13, with D unclear. Looked up from germline, CDR1 is PRHDT and CDR2 is FYEKMQ (reference sequence). The V gene lost 5 bases and the J gene lost 0 bases, with 10 bases spanning the gap. The CDR3 consists of 15 residues.

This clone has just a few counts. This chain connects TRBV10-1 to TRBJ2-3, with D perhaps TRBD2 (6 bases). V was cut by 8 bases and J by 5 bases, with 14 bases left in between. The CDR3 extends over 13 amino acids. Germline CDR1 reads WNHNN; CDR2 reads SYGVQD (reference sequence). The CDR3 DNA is TGCGCCAGCGGGGAGGCAGGGAAAGATACGCAGTATTTT. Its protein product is CASGEAGKDTQYF.

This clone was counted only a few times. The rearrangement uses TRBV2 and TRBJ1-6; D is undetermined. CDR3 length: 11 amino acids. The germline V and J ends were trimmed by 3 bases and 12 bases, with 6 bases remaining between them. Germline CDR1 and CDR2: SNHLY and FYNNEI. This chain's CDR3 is CASSEKGPLHF. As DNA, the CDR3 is TGTGCCAGCAGTGAGAAAGGACCCCTCCACTTT.

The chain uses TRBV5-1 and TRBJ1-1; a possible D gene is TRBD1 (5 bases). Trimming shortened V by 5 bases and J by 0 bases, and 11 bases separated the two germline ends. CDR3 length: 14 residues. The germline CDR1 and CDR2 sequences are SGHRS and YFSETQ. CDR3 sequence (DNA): TGCGCCAGCAGACCCGGGGCAATGAACACTGAAGCTTTCTTT. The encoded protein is CASRPGAMNTEAFF.

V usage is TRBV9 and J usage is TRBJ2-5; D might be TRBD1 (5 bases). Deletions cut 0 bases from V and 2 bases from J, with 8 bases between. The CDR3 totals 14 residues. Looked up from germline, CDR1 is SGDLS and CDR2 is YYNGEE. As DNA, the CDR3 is TGTGCCAGCAGCGTAGAGGGGCTGCAAGAGACCCAGTACTTC. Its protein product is CASSVEGLQETQYF.

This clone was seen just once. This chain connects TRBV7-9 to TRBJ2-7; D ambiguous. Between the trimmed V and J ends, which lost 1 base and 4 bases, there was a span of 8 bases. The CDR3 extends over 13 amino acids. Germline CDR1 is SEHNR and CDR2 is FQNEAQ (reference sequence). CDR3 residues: CASSLEAAYEQYF. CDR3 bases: TGTGCCAGCAGCTTAGAAGCAGCTTACGAGCAGTACTTC.

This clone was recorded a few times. The CDR3 loop reads CASSLSGTGSTYEQYF. Written as DNA, the CDR3 is TGTGCCAGCAGTTTGTCCGGGACAGGGTCTACCTACGAGCAGTACTTC. The V gene is TRBV6-5, the J gene TRBJ2-7; 9 bases fit TRBD1. V lost 4 bases, J lost 2 bases, and 9 bases stayed unmatched. CDR3 length: 16 amino acids. Germline V gene lookup returns CDR1 MNHEY and CDR2 SVGAGI.

DNA of the CDR3: TGTGCCACCAGGGCCCCGACGGGATACAATGAGCAGTTCTTC. It codes for CATRAPTGYNEQFF. The J gene is TRBJ2-1, the V gene TRBV19; either TRBD1 or TRBD2 may fit D (5 bases each). This CDR3 is 14 amino acids long. The V end was cut by 10 bases, the J end by 4 bases, with 17 bases between. The germline V gene has CDR1 LNHDA and CDR2 SQIVND (reference sequence).